Shown below are 5 T cell receptor beta chains from a single sample sequenced in a study of a mutant IDH1 vaccine in newly diagnosed glioma. Sequencing used immunoSEQ multiplex PCR; TCRdb keeps in-frame clones, though not all of them. In the table there are 60,000 or so clones, approximately 86% of which are singletons. Sample time point: week 5, during vaccination. Vaccinated patients received 300 ug of mutant IDH1 20-mer peptide per dose, with topical imiquimod. Their antigen targets remain unknown. The sequenced sample was PBMCs, obtained from a glioma patient whose treatment included an IDH1 peptide vaccine. The receptors stem from a woman in her late teens or twenties with glioma. Some clones in this sample may be carry-over from other donors' samples.

The J gene is TRBJ1-1, the V gene TRBV4-1; D is uncertain. The germline V gene encodes CDR1 MGHRA and CDR2 YSYEKL. With 8 bases removed from V and 1 base from J, the gap between germline ends came to 14 bases. This CDR3 comprises 14 residues. The CDR3 DNA follows: TGCGCCAGCGCCCCATGGGGTGGGAACACTGAAGCTTTCTTT. Amino acids: CASAPWGGNTEAFF.

This sequence joins TRBV9 and TRBJ1-5; D not resolved. CDR1 is SGDLS and CDR2 is YYNGEE in the germline V gene. The germline V and J ends were trimmed by 4 bases and 6 bases, with 11 bases remaining between them. The CDR3 sequence is 13 residues long. DNA for the CDR3: TGTGCCAGCAGCTCATTCCCTTCTCAGCCCCAGCATTTT. Its protein product is CASSSFPSQPQHF.

The gene calls are TRBV6-5 and TRBJ2-5; 8 nucleotides align to TRBD2. Germline trimming cut 4 bases from V and 9 bases from J; bases unmatched to any gene: 7. The CDR3 runs to 13 residues. CDR1 MNHEY and CDR2 SVGAGI come from the germline V gene. CDR3 loop: CASSLSGGLSQYF. The CDR3 DNA sequence: TGTGCCAGCAGTTTAAGCGGGGGCCTCTCCCAGTACTTC.

The CDR3 here is CASSYGQSNQPQHF. CDR3 DNA: TGTGCCAGCAGCTATGGACAGTCCAATCAGCCCCAGCATTTT. The chain combines TRBV5-8 with TRBJ1-5; D perhaps matches TRBD1 (6 bases). Germline CDR1 is SGHTS and CDR2 is YDEGEE. Trimming removed 3 bases at V and 3 bases at J, with 10 bases between. The CDR3 consists of 14 residues.

This clone was picked up a small number of times. V gene TRBV10-1 combines with J gene TRBJ2-5, with D tentatively TRBD2 (6 bases). Germline values: CDR1 WNHNN, CDR2 SYGVQD (reference sequence). CDR3 length: 16 residues. Trimming stripped 4 bases from V and 5 bases from J, with 20 bases between. Written as DNA, the CDR3 is TGCGCCAGCAGTGCTTCGGACGGAGGGGTTGGTGAGACCCAGTACTTC. Translating it yields CASSASDGGVGETQYF.